The next 17 T cell receptor beta chains were all read from a single sample in a study of blood T cell repertoires in COVID-19. Some clones are missing from TCRdb's copy, which holds only in-frame ones; the method was immunoSEQ multiplex PCR. The sample holds 100,000 to 150,000 clones, roughly 90% seen once. Sequencing was performed on peripheral blood. These receptor sequences come from a man aged 45-65 years with active or convalescent COVID-19.

J is TRBJ2-7 and V is TRBV5-8, with D maybe TRBD1 (6 bases). The CDR3 runs 13 residues. Germline V gene data show CDR1 as SGHTS and CDR2 as YDEGEE. Trimming cost V 2 bases and J 3 bases, with 9 bases left between them. CDR3 bases: TGTGCCAGCAGCTTCGGGACACTCTACGAGCAGTACTTC. It specifies CASSFGTLYEQYF.

V gene TRBV19 combines with J gene TRBJ1-2; D gene ambiguous. Germline lookup yields CDR1 LNHDA and CDR2 SQIVND (reference sequence). Trimming removed 6 bases from V and 7 bases from J, with 18 bases in between. CDR3 size: 14 residues. The CDR3 here is CASSTSGNGGGYTF. DNA for the CDR3: TGTGCCAGTAGCACATCCGGGAACGGTGGTGGCTACACCTTC.

The chain uses TRBV30 and TRBJ1-5; 7 bases match TRBD1. The V gene end was trimmed by 0 bases and the J gene end by 6 bases; junction bases not matched to a gene: 2. The germline CDR1 and CDR2 sequences are GTSNPN and SVGIG (reference sequence). CDR3 length equals 13 residues. The CDR3 loop is CAWSVSGGQPQHF. The CDR3 bases are TGTGCCTGGAGTGTATCAGGGGGTCAGCCCCAGCATTTT.

This clone is a singleton in its sample. The rearrangement links TRBV5-5 to TRBJ2-7; TRBD2 aligns across 10 bases. The CDR3 contains 17 residues. The ends lost 3 bases at V and 4 bases at J; junction bases unmatched: 13. The germline gives CDR1 SGHKS, CDR2 YYEKEE (reference sequence). The CDR3 nucleotides read TGTGCCAGCAGCTACGGACTAGCGGAGCCCTCTCGTTACGAGCAGTACTTC. Protein sequence: CASSYGLAEPSRYEQYF. The entire variable domain, with the rest obtained from reference TRBV5-5 and TRBJ2-7, is as follows: DAGVTQSPTHLIKTRGQQVTLRCSPISGHKSVSWYQQVLGQGPQFIFQYYEKEERGRGNFPDRFSARQFPNYSSELNVNALLLGDSALYLCASSYGLAEPSRYEQYFGPGTRLTVT.

The genes are TRBV25-1 and TRBJ1-1, with D unclear. Germline assignment: CDR1 MGHDK and CDR2 SYGVNS. The CDR3 has 14 amino acids. V lost 4 bases and J 5 bases, leaving 14 bases between the germline ends. The CDR3 is CASSVPGGYTEAFF. The CDR3 DNA is TGTGCCAGCAGTGTTCCGGGAGGGTATACTGAAGCTTTCTTT.

J is TRBJ1-4 and V is TRBV7-2; 7 bases agree with TRBD1. Germline lookup yields CDR1 SGHTA and CDR2 FQGNSA. V trimming: 5 bases; J trimming: 5 bases; junction bases outside the gene matches: 8. The CDR3 consists of 15 residues. The CDR3 coding sequence is TGTGCCAGCAGCCTTATGGACAGGTGGAATGAAAAACTGTTTTTT. Translated, it gives CASSLMDRWNEKLFF.

The genes are TRBV5-8 and TRBJ2-3, with TRBD2 as a possible D gene (6 bases). The CDR3 length is 16 residues. The germline V and J ends were trimmed by 0 bases and 0 bases, with 11 bases remaining between them. Looked up from germline, CDR1 is SGHTS and CDR2 is YDEGEE. CDR3 DNA sequence: TGTGCCAGCAGCTTGGACCTAGCGTCAAGCACAGATACGCAGTATTTT. Protein product: CASSLDLASSTDTQYF.

The chain joins TRBV10-1 to TRBJ2-1; TRBD2 aligns across 9 bases. Germline values: CDR1 WNHNN, CDR2 SYGVQD (reference sequence). The CDR3 loop spans 14 amino acids. The ends lost 3 bases at V and 6 bases at J; junction bases unmatched: 3. CDR3 region: CASSDRRGGNEQFF. The CDR3 bases are TGCGCCAGCAGTGATCGGCGGGGGGGCAATGAGCAGTTCTTC.

The chain is built from TRBV5-1 and TRBJ2-5, with 8 nucleotides matching TRBD2. The trim removed 3 bases at V and 0 bases at J, leaving 10 bases unmatched. CDR1 and CDR2 (germline): SGHRS, YFSETQ. The CDR3 contains 17 residues. CDR3 amino acids: CASSSRWGGGYQETQYF. The CDR3 nucleotides read TGCGCCAGCAGCTCACGGTGGGGCGGGGGGTACCAAGAGACCCAGTACTTC.

This rearrangement joins TRBV2 to TRBJ2-7; 10 nucleotides agree with TRBD1. Looked up from germline, CDR1 is SNHLY and CDR2 is FYNNEI. The CDR3 is 15 residues long. With 7 bases clipped from V and 7 bases from J, the junction kept 13 bases outside the gene matches. The CDR3 coding sequence is TGTGCCAGCACCGCAGGGACAGGGGCATCCAGGGAGCAGTACTTC. Its protein is CASTAGTGASREQYF.

This chain joins TRBV5-6 and TRBJ2-7, with a tentative D call TRBD2 (6 bases). Between the trimmed V and J ends, which lost 2 bases and 3 bases, there was a span of 12 bases. The CDR3 runs to 14 residues. Per germline, CDR1 SGHDT and CDR2 YYEEEE. CDR3 sequence: CASSFRGRNYEQYF. CDR3 in DNA: TGTGCCAGCAGCTTCCGGGGGAGAAACTACGAGCAGTACTTC.

The rearrangement joins TRBV5-1 to TRBJ1-1; the match to TRBD1 covers 9 bases. The CDR3 extends over 14 amino acids. CDR1 and CDR2 (germline): SGHRS, YFSETQ. The junction had 5 bases not matched to a gene; V was cut back by 4 bases and J by 4 bases. The CDR3 DNA follows: TGCGCCAGCAGCCCAGGGGACAGGGCCACTGAAGCTTTCTTT. Its translation: CASSPGDRATEAFF.

This clone was seen just once. V and J are TRBV7-2 and TRBJ2-3; a possible D gene is TRBD2 (6 bases). Germline CDR1 SGHTA, CDR2 FQGNSA. The CDR3 totals 12 residues. V was shortened by 5 bases and J by 6 bases, with 9 bases between the two germline ends. In DNA, the CDR3 is TGTGCCAGCAGCCCGGAGGGGGATACGCAGTATTTT. Its protein product is CASSPEGDTQYF. The variable domain in full, with the rest retrieved from reference TRBV7-2 and TRBJ2-3, is GAGVSQSPSNKVTEKGKDVELRCDPISGHTALYWYRQSLGQGLEFLIYFQGNSAPDKSGLPSDRFSAERTGGSVSTLTIQRTQQEDSAVYLCASSPEGDTQYFGPGTRLTVL.

This clone has only a few counts. The rearrangement links TRBV10-3 to TRBJ1-4; 9 bases fit TRBD1. This CDR3 has 17 residues. Germline V gene data show CDR1 as ENHRY and CDR2 as SYGVKD. V shed 4 bases, J shed 0 bases, and the junction held 6 bases outside the gene matches. The CDR3 DNA is TGTGCCATCAGTGCGGGACAGGGAATGGCAACTAATGAAAAACTGTTTTTT. The encoded protein is CAISAGQGMATNEKLFF.

This clone was counted once. The chain has TRBV5-6 and TRBJ2-5; D possibly corresponds to TRBD1 (5 bases). The germline V gene encodes CDR1 SGHDT and CDR2 YYEEEE. V lost 1 base and J 1 base, leaving 11 bases between the germline ends. The CDR3 sequence is 15 residues long. CDR3 in DNA: TGTGCCAGCAGCTTGCTGCGACAGTCCCAAGAGACCCAGTACTTC. Amino acid sequence: CASSLLRQSQETQYF.

The chain carries TRBV6-5 and TRBJ1-6; 8 nucleotides align to TRBD1. V lost 4 bases and J lost 9; bases outside the gene matches: 8. Germline V gives CDR1 MNHEY, CDR2 SVGAGI. The length of the CDR3 is 15 residues. The CDR3 sequence is CASSLVGQGSSPLHF. The CDR3 DNA reads as TGTGCCAGCAGTTTAGTTGGACAGGGTAGTTCACCCCTCCACTTT.

The rearrangement links TRBV5-1 to TRBJ2-2; 8 bases match TRBD1. The CDR3 totals 15 residues. The germline V gene encodes CDR1 SGHRS and CDR2 YFSETQ. V trimming: 3 bases; J trimming: 5 bases; junction bases outside the gene matches: 6. The CDR3 region has the DNA TGCGCCAGCAGCTCGGGACAGGCTGGAACCGGGGAGCTGTTTTTT. Protein product: CASSSGQAGTGELFF.